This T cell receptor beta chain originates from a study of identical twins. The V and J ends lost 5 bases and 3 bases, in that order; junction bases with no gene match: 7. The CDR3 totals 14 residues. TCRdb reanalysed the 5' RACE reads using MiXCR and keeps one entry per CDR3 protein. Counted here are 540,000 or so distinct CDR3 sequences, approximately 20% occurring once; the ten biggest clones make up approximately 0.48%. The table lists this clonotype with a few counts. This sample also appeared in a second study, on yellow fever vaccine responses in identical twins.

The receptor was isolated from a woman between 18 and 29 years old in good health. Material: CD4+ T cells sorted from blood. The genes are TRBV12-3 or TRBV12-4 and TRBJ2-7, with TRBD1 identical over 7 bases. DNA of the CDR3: TGTGCCAGCAGTCCTAGGGGGCATTACTACGAGCAGTACTTC. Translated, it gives CASSPRGHYYEQYF.